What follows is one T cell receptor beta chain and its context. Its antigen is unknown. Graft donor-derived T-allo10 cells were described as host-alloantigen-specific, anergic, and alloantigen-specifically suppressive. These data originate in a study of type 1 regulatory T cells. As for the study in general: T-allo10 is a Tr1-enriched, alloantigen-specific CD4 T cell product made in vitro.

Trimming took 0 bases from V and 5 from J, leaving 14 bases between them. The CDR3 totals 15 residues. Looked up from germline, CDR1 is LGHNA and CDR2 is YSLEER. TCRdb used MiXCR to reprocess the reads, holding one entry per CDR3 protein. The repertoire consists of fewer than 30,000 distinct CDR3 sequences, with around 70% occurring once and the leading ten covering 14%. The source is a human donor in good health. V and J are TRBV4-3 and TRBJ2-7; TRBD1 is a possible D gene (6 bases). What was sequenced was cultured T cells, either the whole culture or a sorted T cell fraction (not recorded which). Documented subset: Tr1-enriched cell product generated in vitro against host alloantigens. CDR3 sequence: CASSQDSRGSDEQYF. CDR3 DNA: TGCGCCAGCAGCCAAGACTCCAGGGGAAGCGACGAGCAGTACTTC.